The 30 T cell receptor beta chains below all came from one sample that was sequenced in a study of immune heterogeneity within non-small cell lung tumors. The authors used about 600 ng of bulk tumor genomic DNA per sample as template. During surgery, several far-apart biopsies were obtained from every primary tumor. The cohort was untreated, with newly diagnosed non-small cell lung cancer undergoing curative surgery. Multiplex PCR was performed with 32 V and 13 J primers, and it amplified TCR beta CDR3. TCRdb analysed the multiplex PCR reads with MiXCR anew, one entry per CDR3 protein. The sample holds some 31,000 distinct CDR3 sequences, 25% to 30% seen once. The sequenced sample was lung tumor tissue. These receptors were collected from a middle-aged man with non-small cell lung cancer.

This clonotype was picked up one time. A much larger clone differs by one base, so this may be a read error. V gene TRBV19 combines with J gene TRBJ1-1; possible D gene TRBD1, 5 bases. The CDR3 contains 15 residues. CDR1 is LNHDA, CDR2 SQIVND, per germline (reference sequence). CDR3 DNA sequence: TGTGACAGTAGTAACTCAGGGTCTCGGTTCACTGAAGCTTTCTTT. Amino acid sequence: CDSSNSGSRFTEAFF.

The sample holds a few counts of this clonotype. The V and J genes are TRBV29-1 and TRBJ1-1; possible D gene TRBD1, 6 bases. The CDR3 has 14 residues. Per germline, CDR1 SQVTM and CDR2 ANQGSEA. V lost 6 bases, J lost 4 bases, and 18 bases lay in between. CDR3 DNA sequence: TGCAGCGTCGTAACCGGGGGGCTCGGCACTGAAGCTTTCTTT. Translated, it gives CSVVTGGLGTEAFF.

This clonotype was seen a handful of times. This sequence joins TRBV11-2 and TRBJ1-4; unclear D gene. V lost 5 bases, J lost 8 bases, and 15 bases lay in between. The germline V gene has CDR1 SGHAT and CDR2 FQNNGV. The length of the CDR3 is 14 residues. The CDR3 loop reads CASSKWPEEEKLFF. The CDR3 DNA reads as TGTGCCAGCAGCAAGTGGCCGGAGGAGGAAAAACTGTTTTTT.

This clonotype was picked up many times. The chain has TRBV12-3 or TRBV12-4 and TRBJ2-2; the D gene could be TRBD1 or TRBD2 (5 bases each). The V end was cut by 8 bases, the J end by 5 bases, with 6 bases between. CDR3 length: 11 amino acids. CDR3 in DNA: TGTGCCAGCTGGGGGACCGGGGAGCTGTTTTTT. This encodes CASWGTGELFF.

Points on this clonotype: A much larger clonotype is one base distant, so this may be a read error. This chain links TRBV6-5 with TRBJ2-7, with unresolved D. Trimming removed 4 bases from V and 7 bases from J, with 20 bases in between. Germline loops: CDR1 MNHEY, CDR2 SVGAGI. The CDR3 covers 15 residues. The CDR3 loop reads CASSSGLEASSEQYF. The CDR3 DNA sequence: TGTGCCAGCAGTTCGGGTTTAGAAGCGAGTTCTGAGCAGTACTTC.

This clonotype was recorded at least ten times. The V gene is TRBV20-1, the J gene TRBJ1-2; D possibly corresponds to TRBD1 (5 bases). Per germline, CDR1 DFQATT and CDR2 SNEGSKA (reference sequence). This CDR3 is 13 amino acids long. Deletions cut 6 bases from V and 3 bases from J, with 14 bases between. The CDR3 sequence is CSASNPGDYGYTF. The CDR3 DNA sequence: TGCAGTGCATCAAACCCGGGGGACTATGGCTACACCTTC.

This clonotype was seen more than once but under ten times. The chain carries TRBV7-9 and TRBJ2-1, with 7 bases lining up with TRBD2. Germline CDR1 is SEHNR and CDR2 is FQNEAQ (reference sequence). The V segment lost 1 base and the J segment 6 bases; nucleotides outside the gene matches: 9. The CDR3 has 16 residues. In nucleotides, the CDR3 is TGTGCCAGCAGCTTAGATTGGCGGGAGTTCACCAATGAGCAGTTCTTC. Amino acid sequence: CASSLDWREFTNEQFF. Based on the CDR3 plus reference TRBV7-9 and TRBJ2-1, the full variable domain is DTGVSQNPRHKITKRGQNVTFRCDPISEHNRLYWYRQTLGQGPEFLTYFQNEAQLEKSRLLSDRFSAERPKGSFSTLEIQRTEQGDSAMYLCASSLDWREFTNEQFFGPGTRLTVL.

This clonotype was seen at least ten times. The DNA for the CDR3 is TGTGCCACACAACAGGGGACTTACAATGAGCAGTTCTTC. Translated: CATQQGTYNEQFF. The V gene is TRBV15, the J gene TRBJ2-1; perhaps TRBD1 as D (7 bases). The CDR3 has 13 residues. The germline V gene has CDR1 LNHNV and CDR2 YYDKDF (reference sequence). Trimming stripped 9 bases from V and 4 bases from J, with 13 bases between.

As regards this clonotype: At one boundary the junction diverges from the germline segment, which might be a read error. V is TRBV6-1 and J is TRBJ2-5; possible D gene TRBD2, 6 bases. From germline, CDR1 is MNHNS and CDR2 SASEGT. This CDR3 is built from 16 residues. CDR3 residues: CASSAFSGVDQEIQYF. Written as DNA, the CDR3 is TGTGCCAGCAGTGCCTTTTCGGGGGTAGACCAAGAGATCCAGTACTTC.

For this clonotype: One end of the junction does not line up with germline, which may come from a read error. This rearrangement joins TRBV16 to TRBJ1-3; D is perhaps TRBD1 (5 bases). Germline CDR1 reads KGHSY; CDR2 reads FQNENV. This CDR3 contains 14 residues. The CDR3 here is CSSSHRDPGNTIYF. DNA for the CDR3: TGTTCCAGCAGCCATAGGGACCCTGGAAACACCATATATTTT.

This clonotype was counted at least ten times. The chain couples TRBV12-3 or TRBV12-4 to TRBJ2-7; 8 bases match TRBD1. The V segment lost 5 bases and the J segment 4 bases; nucleotides outside the gene matches: 16. The CDR3 has 17 amino acids. The CDR3 reads CASSRQTPRGPGYEQYF. DNA of the CDR3: TGTGCCAGCAGTCGTCAAACGCCCAGGGGGCCAGGATACGAGCAGTACTTC.

The table lists this clonotype with a few counts. This chain links TRBV6-1 with TRBJ1-1, with D uncertain. Germline loops: CDR1 MNHNS, CDR2 SASEGT. V lost 2 bases to trimming and J lost 8 bases, with 12 bases between them. The CDR3 is 13 residues long. CDR3 nucleotide sequence: TGTGCCAGCAGTGAAACAGTCCTAGTGGAAGCTTTCTTT. Translated, it gives CASSETVLVEAFF.

This clonotype was picked up many times. This chain links TRBV6-2 or TRBV6-3 with TRBJ2-1; D is perhaps TRBD2 (5 bases). The CDR3 length is 13 residues. Germline loops: CDR1 MNHEY, CDR2 SVGEGT. The V end lost 6 bases, the J end lost 0 bases, and 6 bases lay between the germline ends. In DNA, the CDR3 is TGTGCCAGCAGGGGGAGCTCCTACAATGAGCAGTTCTTC. Its protein product is CASRGSSYNEQFF.

By share, this clonotype ranks as medium-sized. The chain employs TRBV11-3 and TRBJ2-7; D possibly matches TRBD1 or TRBD2 (6 bases each). V was pared by 5 bases and J by 2 bases, with 13 bases between. Germline-derived CDR1 and CDR2 are SGHNT and YENEEA. The CDR3 consists of 14 residues. Here the CDR3 DNA reads TGTGCCAGCAGCAATAGGGGGGTTACCTACGAGCAGTACTTC. Translating gives CASSNRGVTYEQYF.

This clonotype was detected ten times or more. CDR3 amino acids: CASSPGQHNEKLFF. For the CDR3, the DNA is TGTGCCAGCAGCCCGGGACAGCATAATGAAAAACTGTTTTTT. The chain employs TRBV2 and TRBJ1-4, with 7 bases lining up with TRBD1. The germline V gene has CDR1 SNHLY and CDR2 FYNNEI. The CDR3 is 14 residues long. V lost 6 bases to trimming and J lost 4 bases; unmatched junction nucleotides: 5.

This chain connects TRBV15 to TRBJ1-1; D gene ambiguous. V was shortened by 5 bases and J by 2 bases, with 15 bases between the two germline ends. The CDR3 is made up of 15 amino acids. CDR1 is LNHNV and CDR2 is YYDKDF in the germline V gene (reference sequence). The CDR3 here is CATSSRARANTEAFF. CDR3 coding DNA: TGTGCCACCAGCTCCCGTGCTAGGGCAAACACTGAAGCTTTCTTT.

The CDR3: CATSRDGGGTPYYNEQFF. CDR3 sequence (DNA): TGTGCCACCAGCAGAGATGGGGGCGGGACCCCCTACTACAATGAGCAGTTCTTC. This chain uses TRBV15 with TRBJ2-1; either TRBD1 or TRBD2 may supply D (6 bases each). CDR3 size: 18 residues. Trimming pared 0 bases from V and 3 bases from J, leaving 18 bases between. Germline CDR1 and CDR2: LNHNV and YYDKDF (reference sequence).

There are many counts of this clonotype. The J gene is TRBJ1-2, the V gene TRBV5-1; the D gene is possibly TRBD1 (6 bases). This CDR3 region has 12 residues. V lost 1 base and J lost 5, with 6 bases in between. CDR1 and CDR2 from the germline V gene are SGHRS and YFSETQ. CDR3 region: CASSLQGYGYTF. CDR3 bases: TGCGCCAGCAGCTTGCAGGGGTATGGCTACACCTTC.

Judged by abundance, this clonotype is medium-sized. The CDR3 DNA reads TGTGCCAGCAGTTTGGGCTACGAGCAGTACTTC. It yields the protein CASSLGYEQYF. The chain uses TRBV12-3 or TRBV12-4 and TRBJ2-7; D ambiguous. The CDR3 covers 11 residues. Trimming left V 3 bases short and J 3 bases short, with 3 bases between.

Relative to its sample, this clonotype is medium-sized. The CDR3 loop reads CASTVGGRTGQPQHF. DNA of the CDR3: TGTGCCAGTACGGTGGGGGGGCGGACGGGTCAGCCCCAGCATTTT. This sequence joins TRBV19 and TRBJ1-5; perhaps TRBD1 as D (6 bases). CDR1 and CDR2 (germline): LNHDA, SQIVND (reference sequence). This CDR3 contains 15 residues. V was clipped by 7 bases and J by 6 bases, with 19 bases between them.

The chain carries TRBV20-1 and TRBJ2-5; 10 bases are a match to TRBD2. The CDR3 is 15 residues long. In germline, CDR1 is DFQATT, CDR2 SNEGSKA (reference sequence). V shed 4 bases and J 3 bases; nucleotides not matched to a gene: 8. The CDR3 reads CSAKEPSGSKETQYF. The CDR3 DNA reads TGCAGTGCTAAGGAGCCTAGCGGGAGCAAAGAGACCCAGTACTTC.

CDR3 nucleotide sequence: TGCAGCGAGGGACTAGCGGGAGCCCACTTAACTTCTGGGGCCAACGTCCTGACTTTC. It specifies CSEGLAGAHLTSGANVLTF. The J gene is TRBJ2-6, the V gene TRBV29-1; 14 nucleotides match TRBD2. The trim removed 7 bases at V and 1 base at J, leaving 12 bases unmatched. The CDR3 is made up of 19 amino acids. Germline CDR1 is SQVTM and CDR2 is ANQGSEA.

This clonotype was picked up a small number of times. V usage is TRBV20-1 and J usage is TRBJ1-2; D unclear. V was cut by 6 bases and J by 3 bases, with 11 bases left in between. CDR1 and CDR2 from the germline V gene are DFQATT and SNEGSKA (reference sequence). The CDR3 has 12 amino acids. Here the CDR3 DNA reads TGCAGTGCCACCCGTAGTGACTATGGCTACACCTTC. Its translation: CSATRSDYGYTF.

This clonotype was recorded many times. The chain has TRBV2 and TRBJ1-5; the D is unclear. Germline CDR1 reads SNHLY; CDR2 reads FYNNEI. The CDR3 has 15 amino acids. The V and J ends lost 2 bases and 0 bases respectively, with 8 bases between them. The CDR3 region is CASSEMGNSNQPQHF. The CDR3 DNA reads as TGTGCCAGCAGTGAAATGGGAAATAGCAATCAGCCCCAGCATTTT.

This clonotype has just a few counts. The gene calls are TRBV5-5 and TRBJ2-7; possibly TRBD1 or TRBD2 for D (6 bases each). With 4 bases removed from V and 4 bases from J, the gap between germline ends came to 24 bases. The germline CDR1 and CDR2 sequences are SGHKS and YYEKEE (reference sequence). The CDR3 runs 17 residues. CDR3 DNA: TGTGCCAGCAGCCGACAATCCTTAAGTGGGGGGCCATACGAGCAGTACTTC. Translation gives CASSRQSLSGGPYEQYF.

This clonotype was found a few times. V gene TRBV7-8 combines with J gene TRBJ1-3; D gene uncertain. In germline, CDR1 is SGHVS, CDR2 FQNEAQ. Trimming cost V 1 base and J 0 bases, with 7 bases left between them. This CDR3 is built from 15 residues. The CDR3 DNA follows: TGTGCCAGCAGCTTAGGAGGGAGCTCTGGAAACACCATATATTTT. Translating gives CASSLGGSSGNTIYF.

This clonotype was counted ten times or more. The chain has TRBV2 and TRBJ1-5, with D possibly matching TRBD1 (6 bases). This CDR3 has 16 amino acids. Looked up from germline, CDR1 is SNHLY and CDR2 is FYNNEI. V was trimmed by 6 bases and J by 2 bases, leaving 17 bases between them. CDR3 coding DNA: TGTGCCAGCAGCAATGAGGGGGGCGCGGGCAATCAGCCCCAGCATTTT. Its translation is CASSNEGGAGNQPQHF.

The rearrangement uses TRBV7-9 and TRBJ1-3; D might be TRBD1 (6 bases). This CDR3 has 15 amino acids. Trimming took 4 bases from V and 0 from J, leaving 10 bases between them. Germline V gene data show CDR1 as SEHNR and CDR2 as FQNEAQ (reference sequence). CDR3 residues: CASSSGQLSGNTIYF. CDR3 nucleotide sequence: TGTGCCAGCAGCTCCGGACAGCTCTCTGGAAACACCATATATTTT.

On this clonotype itself: A much larger clone lies a single base off, so this may be a read error. CDR3 amino acids: CVSSLLAQGGGYTF. Written as DNA, the CDR3 is TGTGTCAGCAGCCTTCTCGCGCAGGGTGGTGGCTACACCTTC. The chain carries TRBV25-1 and TRBJ1-2; a weak D match, TRBD1 (5 bases). The CDR3 loop spans 14 amino acids. The germline CDR1 and CDR2 sequences are MGHDK and SYGVNS.

To note about this clonotype: The junction does not match germline at one end; this may be a read error. This chain joins TRBV7-8 and TRBJ2-7; TRBD1 matches 9 bases. The CDR3 covers 15 residues. CDR1 SGHVS and CDR2 FQNEAQ come from the germline V gene. The CDR3 is CTSSPEGQGFGEQYF. CDR3 bases: TGTACCAGCAGCCCCGAGGGACAGGGTTTCGGCGAGCAGTACTTC.